The next 21 T cell receptor beta chains were all read from a single sample in a study of a mutant IDH1 vaccine in newly diagnosed glioma. These receptors lack a known antigen. Some clones are missing from TCRdb's copy, which holds only in-frame ones; the method was immunoSEQ multiplex PCR. Here the sample spans 39,000 or so clones, approximately 78% being singletons. Regarding time point: week 5, during vaccination. Vaccine doses each comprised 300 ug of mutant IDH1 20-mer peptide, with topical imiquimod. The sequenced sample was PBMCs, obtained from a glioma patient whose treatment included an IDH1 peptide vaccine. These receptors were taken from a man aged 35 to 55 with glioma.

V is TRBV18 and J is TRBJ1-3; D uncertain. The CDR3 has 13 amino acids. V lost 3 bases to trimming and J lost 3 bases, with 6 bases between them. CDR1 and CDR2 from the germline V gene are KGHSH and LQKENI. The CDR3 protein is CASSPRDGNTIYF. The CDR3, as DNA: TGTGCCAGCTCACCTCGAGATGGAAACACCATATATTTT.

The V gene is TRBV5-1, the J gene TRBJ2-7, with 7 nucleotides matching TRBD1. The CDR3 length is 14 residues. Trimming removed 4 bases from V and 6 bases from J; junction bases left unmatched: 10. Germline V gene sequence: CDR1 SGHRS, CDR2 YFSETQ. CDR3 residues: CASSTGQAAFEQYF. The CDR3 DNA reads as TGCGCCAGCAGCACCGGACAGGCAGCCTTCGAGCAGTACTTC.

The rearrangement links TRBV5-8 to TRBJ1-2, with 7 bases fitting TRBD1. Germline V gene lookup returns CDR1 SGHTS and CDR2 YDEGEE. CDR3 length: 13 amino acids. V shed 5 bases, J shed 2 bases, and the junction held 3 bases outside the gene matches. CDR3 nucleotides: TGTGCCAGCAGGGGACAGACAAACTATGGCTACACCTTC. Translating gives CASRGQTNYGYTF.

The V and J genes are TRBV2 and TRBJ1-4; perhaps TRBD1 as D (6 bases). The CDR3 consists of 12 residues. V shed 8 bases and J shed 10 bases, with 14 bases lying between them. Germline V gives CDR1 SNHLY, CDR2 FYNNEI. The CDR3 sequence is CASELQGPKLFF. In DNA form, the CDR3 reads TGTGCCAGCGAGCTACAGGGACCAAAACTGTTTTTT.

This rearrangement joins TRBV7-2 to TRBJ1-2, with 8 nucleotides matching TRBD1. J lost 8 bases, V lost 5 bases, and 7 bases had no gene match. This CDR3 contains 13 residues. The germline V gene encodes CDR1 SGHTA and CDR2 FQGNSA. The CDR3 DNA reads as TGTGCCAGCAGCACACAGGGGGTGGAGGGCTACACCTTC. It specifies CASSTQGVEGYTF.

The rearrangement joins TRBV5-5 to TRBJ1-5; D not resolved. Trimming shortened V by 3 bases and J by 1 base, and 11 bases separated the two germline ends. CDR1 is SGHKS and CDR2 is YYEKEE in the germline V gene (reference sequence). The CDR3 is 15 amino acids. CDR3 in amino acids: CASSSERRSNQPQHF. In DNA form, the CDR3 reads TGTGCCAGCAGCTCTGAGAGGAGAAGCAATCAGCCCCAGCATTTT.

This rearrangement joins TRBV6-1 to TRBJ1-2, with D unresolved. Per the germline V gene, CDR1 is MNHNS and CDR2 is SASEGT. V was trimmed by 1 base and J by 3 bases, leaving 12 bases between them. The CDR3 totals 15 residues. The CDR3 is CASSEDGLGYYGYTF. CDR3 nucleotide sequence: TGTGCCAGCAGTGAAGATGGCTTAGGCTACTATGGCTACACCTTC.

This chain joins TRBV10-1 and TRBJ1-6; a weak D match, TRBD1 (5 bases). Looked up from germline, CDR1 is WNHNN and CDR2 is SYGVQD (reference sequence). Trimming removed 3 bases at V and 8 bases at J, with 11 bases between. The CDR3 sequence is 14 residues long. The CDR3 DNA reads TGCGCCAGCAGTGACGGGGACCGAGATTCACCCCTCCACTTT. This encodes CASSDGDRDSPLHF.

The chain has TRBV9 and TRBJ2-5; TRBD2 might be the D (5 bases). Germline CDR1 reads SGDLS; CDR2 reads YYNGEE. CDR3 length equals 12 residues. The ends were cut back, 3 bases at V and 7 bases at J, with 10 bases in the middle. CDR3 nucleotide sequence: TGTGCCAGCAGCGCGGACTGGGGGACCCAGTACTTC. Its translation: CASSADWGTQYF.

The rearrangement links TRBV30 to TRBJ1-1, with a possible D match to TRBD1 (6 bases). Germline values: CDR1 GTSNPN, CDR2 SVGIG (reference sequence). V was pared by 1 base and J by 4 bases, with 10 bases between. The CDR3 totals 13 residues. CDR3 region: CAWSEQGTTEAFF. In DNA, the CDR3 is TGTGCCTGGAGTGAACAGGGTACCACTGAAGCTTTCTTT.

CDR3 DNA: TGCAGCGTGAGAACGGGACTAGCCGGGGAGCTGTTTTTT. Translation gives CSVRTGLAGELFF. V gene TRBV29-1 combines with J gene TRBJ2-2, with TRBD2 identical over 8 bases. J was trimmed by 6 bases and V by 6 bases; bases with no gene match: 6. This CDR3 contains 13 residues. Germline CDR1 reads SQVTM; CDR2 reads ANQGSEA.

This clone occurred a few times. The chain uses TRBV2 and TRBJ2-7; possible D gene TRBD2, 6 bases. The CDR3 spans 14 residues. Trimming stripped 6 bases from V and 2 bases from J, with 14 bases between. Germline CDR1 SNHLY, CDR2 FYNNEI. The CDR3 loop is CASRFRDLAYEQYF. Written as DNA, the CDR3 is TGTGCCAGCAGATTCCGGGACTTAGCCTACGAGCAGTACTTC.

This clone showed up just a few times. The chain is built from TRBV7-3 and TRBJ2-2; D call uncertain. Germline lookup yields CDR1 SGHTA and CDR2 FQGTGA. Trimming shortened V by 2 bases and J by 3 bases, and 4 bases separated the two germline ends. The CDR3 covers 13 residues. This chain's CDR3 is CASSLSYTGELFF. The CDR3, as DNA: TGTGCCAGCAGCTTATCATACACCGGGGAGCTGTTTTTT.

The gene calls are TRBV5-6 and TRBJ2-7, with D hard to call. Per germline, CDR1 SGHDT and CDR2 YYEEEE. The CDR3 totals 11 residues. The V and J ends lost 3 bases and 5 bases respectively, with 6 bases between them. CDR3 in amino acids: CASSWNDEQYF. The CDR3, as DNA: TGTGCCAGCAGCTGGAACGACGAGCAGTACTTC.

This clone appeared a few times. The gene calls are TRBV27 and TRBJ1-2, with TRBD1 as a possible D gene (5 bases). The CDR3 consists of 14 residues. Trimming stripped 4 bases from V and 3 bases from J, with 12 bases between. The germline CDR1 and CDR2 sequences are MNHEY and SMNVEV (reference sequence). The DNA for the CDR3 is TGTGCCAGCAGTTCCGCCGGACAACACTATGGCTACACCTTC. Translation: CASSSAGQHYGYTF.

The chain uses TRBV29-1 and TRBJ2-3; TRBD2 matches at 8 bases. Trimming at V came to 3 bases and at J to 7 bases, leaving 12 bases not matched to a gene. The CDR3 is 15 residues long. Germline assignment: CDR1 SQVTM and CDR2 ANQGSEA. CDR3 amino acids: CSVDVPPGGLNTQYF. The CDR3 DNA reads as TGCAGCGTTGATGTCCCCCCGGGGGGGCTAAATACGCAGTATTTT.

This chain uses TRBV5-1 with TRBJ2-3; 8 bases agree with TRBD1. J was trimmed by 2 bases and V by 4 bases; bases with no gene match: 15. The CDR3 loop spans 18 amino acids. CDR1 is SGHRS, CDR2 YFSETQ, per germline. CDR3 DNA: TGCGCCAGCAGCCTACCCACTCCACGGACAGGGATCACAGATACGCAGTATTTT. Translation: CASSLPTPRTGITDTQYF.

V and J are TRBV19 and TRBJ1-1; perhaps TRBD1 as D (6 bases). Trimming pared 3 bases from V and 4 bases from J, leaving 9 bases between. The CDR3 is 13 amino acids. CDR1 and CDR2 (germline): LNHDA, SQIVND (reference sequence). The CDR3 DNA is TGTGCCAGTAGTATGAGGGGGACCACTGAAGCTTTCTTT. Amino acid sequence: CASSMRGTTEAFF.

This clone was detected only a few times. This sequence joins TRBV7-9 and TRBJ1-2; D might be TRBD1 (5 bases). The germline CDR1 and CDR2 sequences are SEHNR and FQNEAQ (reference sequence). This CDR3 is built from 14 residues. V shed 1 base and J shed 8 bases, with 14 bases lying between them. CDR3 DNA sequence: TGTGCCAGCAGCTTAGACCCGGACACTTCCGGCTACACCTTC. Translation: CASSLDPDTSGYTF.

The table lists this clone with a count of one. The chain is built from TRBV13 and TRBJ2-7; 8 nucleotides line up with TRBD1. This CDR3 comprises 12 residues. CDR1 is PRHDT and CDR2 is FYEKMQ in the germline V gene (reference sequence). The ends lost 5 bases at V and 3 bases at J; junction bases unmatched: 0. The CDR3 DNA is TGTGCCAGCAGCGGGACAGGCTACGAGCAGTACTTC. This encodes CASSGTGYEQYF.

J is TRBJ2-7 and V is TRBV18; a weak D match, TRBD2 (5 bases). The germline V and J ends were trimmed by 5 bases and 4 bases, with 9 bases remaining between them. CDR3 length equals 12 residues. The germline gives CDR1 KGHSH, CDR2 LQKENI. CDR3 sequence (DNA): TGTGCCAGCTCATCTAGCATTTACGAGCAGTACTTC. Translating it yields CASSSSIYEQYF.